The 11 T cell receptor beta chains given below trace back to one sample, sequenced in a study of OX40 agonist ivuxolimab in advanced cancers. Clones were sequenced by immunoSEQ multiplex PCR, and TCRdb holds only the in-frame ones, with some missing. The data hold about 100,000 clones, with roughly 87% observed a single time. The starting material was CD4+ or CD8+ T cells sorted from blood, obtained in a trial of the OX40 agonist ivuxolimab. The receptors derive from an adult with an advanced solid tumor such as melanoma, head and neck, liver or kidney cancer.

The chain recombines TRBV4-2 with TRBJ2-5, with 11 bases aligning to TRBD2. Germline loops: CDR1 LGHNA, CDR2 YNFKEQ. The CDR3 covers 18 residues. V dropped 0 bases and J dropped 2; count of bases not matched to a gene: 8. DNA for the CDR3: TGTGCCAGCAGCCAAGATCTAGCGGGAGGCGGCCAACAAGAGACCCAGTACTTC. This codes for CASSQDLAGGGQQETQYF.

The chain links TRBV11-2 to TRBJ2-4; 10 nucleotides match TRBD2. J lost 4 bases, V lost 0 bases, and 6 bases had no gene match. The CDR3 loop spans 17 amino acids. Germline V gives CDR1 SGHAT, CDR2 FQNNGV. CDR3 nucleotide sequence: TGTGCCAGCAGCTTAGATCCCAGCGGGAGGGTGAAAAACATTCAGTACTTC. Translated, it gives CASSLDPSGRVKNIQYF.

The CDR3 reads CASSLVASGSPGELFF. The CDR3 DNA is TGTGCCAGCAGCTTAGTGGCTAGCGGGAGTCCCGGGGAGCTGTTTTTT. The rearrangement joins TRBV7-2 to TRBJ2-2; 10 positions agree with TRBD2. J was trimmed by 6 bases and V by 1 base; bases with no gene match: 5. The CDR3 consists of 16 residues. Germline V gives CDR1 SGHTA, CDR2 FQGNSA.

The rearrangement uses TRBV4-3 and TRBJ2-3; D possibly matches TRBD1 or TRBD2 (6 bases each). The length of the CDR3 is 15 residues. CDR1 is LGHNA, CDR2 YSLEER, per germline. V was trimmed by 6 bases and J by 1 base, leaving 14 bases between them. The CDR3 DNA reads TGCGCCAGCAGTCCCCGAGGGGGGCGCACAGATACGCAGTATTTT. This gives the protein CASSPRGGRTDTQYF.

In DNA form, the CDR3 reads TGTGCCGCCGGCAGGGTAGCCGAAGAGACCCAGTACTTC. This sequence encodes CAAGRVAEETQYF. The chain couples TRBV6-5 to TRBJ2-5; D possibly corresponds to TRBD1 (5 bases). The V and J ends lost 11 bases and 3 bases respectively, with 16 bases between them. The CDR3 length is 13 residues. Germline CDR1 MNHEY, CDR2 SVGAGI.

The genes are TRBV28 and TRBJ1-5, with TRBD1 identical over 7 bases. With V trimmed by 4 bases and J by 0 bases, 9 bases remained unmatched. Germline CDR1 reads MDHEN; CDR2 reads SYDVKM. The CDR3 is made up of 17 amino acids. CDR3 nucleotide sequence: TGTGCCAGCAGTTCCGGGGGGGGGACAGCTAGCAATCAGCCCCAGCATTTT. Its protein is CASSSGGGTASNQPQHF. The full variable domain, completed using reference TRBV28 and TRBJ1-5, is DVKVTQSSRYLVKRTGEKVFLECVQDMDHENMFWYRQDPGLGLRLIYFSYDVKMKEKGDIPEGYSVSREKKERFSLILESASTNQTSMYLCASSSGGGTASNQPQHFGDGTRLSIL.

The rearrangement joins TRBV7-3 to TRBJ2-3; 7 nucleotides line up with TRBD2. The V and J ends lost 2 bases and 0 bases, in that order; junction bases with no gene match: 5. The germline V gene encodes CDR1 SGHTA and CDR2 FQGTGA. CDR3 length equals 16 residues. CDR3 DNA: TGTGCCAGCAGCTTACAGGGACTACCGAGCACAGATACGCAGTATTTT. This codes for CASSLQGLPSTDTQYF.

This chain links TRBV25-1 with TRBJ2-3; D is tentatively TRBD1 or TRBD2 (5 bases each). Germline loops: CDR1 MGHDK, CDR2 SYGVNS. V dropped 6 bases and J dropped 4 bases, with 8 bases sitting between them. The CDR3 sequence is 12 residues long. The CDR3, as DNA: TGTGCCAGCAGCAGGGAGCCAGATACGCAGTATTTT. This encodes CASSREPDTQYF.

V is TRBV7-6 and J is TRBJ2-1; D gene uncertain. The CDR3 totals 15 residues. CDR1 SGHVS and CDR2 FNYEAQ come from the germline V gene. Trimming pared 4 bases from V and 1 base from J, leaving 11 bases between. The CDR3 nucleotides read TGTGCCAGCAGCTCCTTTTATGGATCCTACAATGAGCAGTTCTTC. It encodes CASSSFYGSYNEQFF.

This clone was recorded only once. The gene calls are TRBV7-9 and TRBJ2-4, with 10 positions matching TRBD1. Germline V gives CDR1 SEHNR, CDR2 FQNEAQ (reference sequence). The CDR3 length is 14 residues. After removal of 5 bases from V and 4 bases from J, the junction contained 2 bases not matched to a gene. The DNA for the CDR3 is TGTGCCAGCAGCGGACAGGGGGGAAAAAACATTCAGTACTTC. Protein: CASSGQGGKNIQYF.

The J gene is TRBJ2-6, the V gene TRBV10-3; TRBD1 matches at 12 bases. The germline gives CDR1 ENHRY, CDR2 SYGVKD. V dropped 6 bases and J dropped 1; count of bases not matched to a gene: 4. The CDR3 length is 17 residues. The CDR3 reads CAIRPGQGASGANVLTF. The CDR3 DNA follows: TGTGCCATCAGGCCGGGACAGGGGGCTTCTGGGGCCAACGTCCTGACTTTC.